A single T cell receptor beta chain is shown here with its context. In germline, CDR1 is MGHRA, CDR2 YSYEKL. This CDR3 is built from 13 residues. Between the trimmed V and J ends, which lost 2 bases and 4 bases, there was a span of 8 bases. Seattle-derived patients entered the study during active infection and were followed longitudinally. The data were obtained in a study of blood T cell repertoires in COVID-19. Looking at the study overall: Whether acute or convalescent, the COVID-19 samples came from the United States, Italy and Spain. PBMCs, B-cell-depleted T cells, or T cells provided the cDNA or gDNA that made up the material.

Sequenced by immunoSEQ multiplex PCR; TCRdb stores in-frame clones only, minus some. This table has about 180,000 clones, around nine tenths appearing once. This sequence originates from a woman aged 65 to 85 with COVID-19, enrolled during active disease. The chain links TRBV4-1 to TRBJ1-2; D unresolved. The sample was peripheral blood. The CDR3 spells CASSQQDSYGYTF. CDR3 DNA sequence: TGCGCCAGCAGCCAACAGGACTCCTATGGCTACACCTTC.